This TCR beta chain comes out of a study of sequential checkpoint blockade in melanoma. The treatment here: randomized to nivolumab then ipilimumab (arm A) or the reverse (arm B). The CDR3 is 13 amino acids. CDR1 and CDR2 (germline): ENHRY, SYGVKD. Trimming removed 0 bases at V and 5 bases at J, with 8 bases between. The data were produced by immunoSEQ multiplex PCR, yet TCRdb's version contains in-frame clones alone and is incomplete. In the table there are 2,500 or so clones, about 20% of which are singletons. Points from the study as a whole: For nivolumab-first patients, baseline tumor clonality was associated with response. About 30 times likelier clinical benefit followed increased tumor T-cell fraction and clonality.

This clone was seen only a few times. The antigen remains undetermined. The clonotype comes from a human donor with melanoma. The V call is TRBV10-3, the J call TRBJ2-7; unclear D gene. Sample: tumor tissue (inferred from file names), taken from a patient given nivolumab and ipilimumab in sequence. The chain's CDR3 is CAISESRQNEQYF. In nucleotides, the CDR3 is TGTGCCATCAGTGAGTCGAGGCAGAACGAGCAGTACTTC.